The rows below give T cell receptor beta chains drawn from one sample of a study of cytomegalovirus exposure and HLA in healthy donors. Clones were read by immunoSEQ multiplex PCR, and TCRdb kept only the in-frame ones, dropping some. The repertoire includes some 130,000 clones, around nine tenths of them detected once, and about 1.5% sits in the top ten. Sequenced sample: PBMCs. The receptors come from a man aged 30 to 39 in good health and CMV-seronegative. CDR3s include the opening cysteine and the closing phenylalanine or tryptophan. D genes are given only for firm matches. Clone size is not always given. Where it is, it says once, few, many or a class for expanded clones.

len	v_gene	d_gene	j_gene	abundance	CDR3nt	CDR3aa
16	TRBV9	TRBD2	TRBJ2-7	NA	TGTGCCAGCAGCGTAGGGTCGACTAGCGGAAGATACGAGCAGTACTTC	CASSVGSTSGRYEQYF
13	TRBV2	NA	TRBJ2-1	NA	TGTGTCAGCAGTGAAGCGGAAGTAAAGCAGGAGTTCTTC	CVSSEAEVKQEFF
14	TRBV5-1	TRBD1	TRBJ1-2	NA	TGCGCCAGCAGCTTTCCGGGACAGGGGCTCGGCTACACCTTC	CASSFPGQGLGYTF
14	TRBV18	TRBD1	TRBJ1-2	NA	TGTGCCAGCTCACCCGCGGGACAGAACTATGGCTACACCTTC	CASSPAGQNYGYTF
15	TRBV7-9	TRBD1	TRBJ1-1	NA	TGTGCCAGCAGCGTTGGCAGGGGGCTGAGCACTGAAGCTTTCTTT	CASSVGRGLSTEAFF
16	TRBV4-3	TRBD1	TRBJ2-2	once	TGCGCCAGCAGCCACAGAGGGGGCGTAAGGACCGGGGAGCTGTTTTTT	CASSHRGGVRTGELFF
15	TRBV5-4	TRBD1	TRBJ2-1	NA	TGTGCCAGCAGCCCCCGGGACAGGGGCCAATATGAGCAGTTCTTC	CASSPRDRGQYEQFF
17	TRBV5-1	TRBD2	TRBJ2-2	NA	TGCGCCAGCAGCTCCCCCCCTAGCGGGAGGGCCTCGGGGGAGCTGTTTTTT	CASSSPPSGRASGELFF
14	TRBV19	TRBD2	TRBJ2-3	NA	TGTGCCAGTAGCCCTAGCGGAGTCACAGATACGCAGTATTTT	CASSPSGVTDTQYF
13	TRBV7-9	NA	TRBJ1-1	few	TGTGCCAGCAGCCTACATCAGGGCACTGAAGCTTTCTTT	CASSLHQGTEAFF
13	TRBV9	TRBD2	TRBJ2-1	NA	TGTGCCAGCAGCGTAGGCGGGGGAGGTGAGCAGTTCTTC	CASSVGGGGEQFF
14	TRBV18	TRBD1	TRBJ1-4	NA	TGTGCCAGCTCACCGGACAGGGTCGGCGAAAAACTGTTTTTT	CASSPDRVGEKLFF
11	TRBV19	NA	TRBJ2-7	NA	TGTGCCAGTAGCCCAGGCTACGAGCAGTACTTC	CASSPGYEQYF
15	TRBV30	TRBD1	TRBJ1-4	NA	TGTGCCTGGAGTGACCGGGACAGAGCAAATGAAAAACTGTTTTTT	CAWSDRDRANEKLFF
14	TRBV7-3	TRBD2	TRBJ2-7	NA	TGTGCCAGCAGGGTCGCGGGAGGCTCCTACGAGCAGTACTTC	CASRVAGGSYEQYF
15	TRBV7-9	TRBD1	TRBJ1-2	NA	TGTGCCAGCAGCCTCACAGGGGAAGTGGAGAATGGCTACACCTTC	CASSLTGEVENGYTF
14	TRBV6-6	TRBD1	TRBJ1-1	NA	TGTGCCAGCAGTGCAAACGACAGGGGAACTGAAGCTTTCTTT	CASSANDRGTEAFF
15	TRBV7-7	NA	TRBJ2-7	NA	TGTGCCAGCAGCCTGGCCCTTGGGCCGTCCTACGAGCAGTACTTC	CASSLALGPSYEQYF
12	TRBV5-1	NA	TRBJ2-5	NA	TGCGCCAGCAGCTTTGACTTAGAGACCCAGTACTTC	CASSFDLETQYF
15	TRBV11-2	TRBD2	TRBJ2-7	once	TGTGCCAGCAGCTATCCGGGAGGTGCCTCCTACGAGCAGTACTTC	CASSYPGGASYEQYF
15	TRBV6-6	TRBD1	TRBJ1-5	NA	TGTGCCAGCAGTCCAGGACAGGGGGCGAATCAGCCCCAGCATTTT	CASSPGQGANQPQHF
15	TRBV18	NA	TRBJ1-2	NA	TGTGCCAGCTCACCACAAACAGGGTCTAACTATGGCTACACCTTC	CASSPQTGSNYGYTF
15	TRBV6-5	NA	TRBJ2-7	NA	TGTGCCAGCAGTTACTCGACTAATGGGCCCTACGAGCAGTACTTC	CASSYSTNGPYEQYF
9	TRBV6-6	TRBD1	TRBJ2-5	few	TGTGCCCCCCCAGGGGGTCAGTACTTC	CAPPGGQYF
14	TRBV7-6	NA	TRBJ1-1	NA	TGTGCCAGCAGCTTACAGGGGCCGGGCACTGAAGCTTTCTTT	CASSLQGPGTEAFF
13	TRBV10-3	TRBD1	TRBJ1-2	NA	TGTGCCACAGCTTCAACAGGGGGCGGTGGCTACACCTTC	CATASTGGGGYTF
15	TRBV6-5	NA	TRBJ1-1	NA	TGTGCCAGCAAAGCTCTGACAGCAATGAACACTGAAGCTTTCTTT	CASKALTAMNTEAFF
16	TRBV7-3	TRBD2	TRBJ2-1	NA	TGTGCCAGCAGCTTAGTGGGGACTAGCGTGAACAATGAGCAGTTCTTC	CASSLVGTSVNNEQFF
17	TRBV5-5	NA	TRBJ1-3	NA	TGTGCCAGCAGCCTCACTACAGGGAAGAGCTCTGGAAACACCATATATTTT	CASSLTTGKSSGNTIYF
14	TRBV19	NA	TRBJ1-2	few	TGTGCCAGTAGTATAGATTCAGGGTTCTATGGCTACACCTTC	CASSIDSGFYGYTF
13	TRBV4-1	NA	TRBJ2-3	NA	TGCGCCAGCTTAGAGCGCCGCACAGATACGCAGTATTTT	CASLERRTDTQYF
15	TRBV2	NA	TRBJ2-6	NA	TGTGCCAGCGAAGGGGGTTTGACTGGGGCCAACGTCCTGACTTTC	CASEGGLTGANVLTF
14	TRBV19	TRBD2	TRBJ2-1	NA	TGTGCCAGTAGAATGGGACTAGCGGACAATGAGCAGTTCTTC	CASRMGLADNEQFF
15	TRBV6-5	NA	TRBJ2-1	NA	TGTGCCAGCAGTTACTCGTCGGGAGCATACAATGAGCAGTTCTTC	CASSYSSGAYNEQFF
15	TRBV9	NA	TRBJ2-3	NA	TGTGCCAGCAGCGTAGCGGGAGTCAGTACGGATACGCAGTATTTT	CASSVAGVSTDTQYF
16	TRBV15	NA	TRBJ1-3	NA	TGTGCCACCAGCAGAGACCGGGGACAATCTGGAAACACCATATATTTT	CATSRDRGQSGNTIYF
14	TRBV27	TRBD1	TRBJ2-7	NA	TGTGCCAGCAGGCCGGGACAGGGGTCCTACGAGCAGTACTTC	CASRPGQGSYEQYF
12	TRBV6-6	NA	TRBJ2-1	NA	TGTGCCAGCAGTCAGACAGGAAATGAGCAGTTCTTC	CASSQTGNEQFF
16	TRBV5-1	NA	TRBJ2-6	NA	TGCGCCAGCACTTTGACAGGCACCTCTGGGGCCAACGTCCTGACTTTC	CASTLTGTSGANVLTF
16	TRBV7-2	NA	TRBJ2-4	NA	TGTGCCAGCAGCTTTATACGCACGGGGTTCAAAAACATTCAGTACTTC	CASSFIRTGFKNIQYF
16	TRBV7-2	NA	TRBJ1-2	NA	TGTGCCAGCAGCTTAGAAGGAGGGGGGGTGCGGTATGGCTACACCTTC	CASSLEGGGVRYGYTF
12	TRBV12-5	NA	TRBJ2-7	NA	TGTGCTAGTGGTTTGGTAGCGAACGAGCAGTACTTC	CASGLVANEQYF
15	TRBV11-2	NA	TRBJ2-1	NA	TGTGCCAGCAGCCCTAACAGGAATGGGTTAAGCGAGCAGTTCTTC	CASSPNRNGLSEQFF
12	TRBV5-4	NA	TRBJ2-1	NA	TGTGCCAGCAGCGAAGGGGGCAATGAGCAGTTCTTC	CASSEGGNEQFF
20	TRBV27	TRBD1	TRBJ2-6	NA	TGTGCCAGCAGTTTATTCTACGGGGAGCAGGGGGCGTCCGGGGCCAACGTCCTGACTTTC	CASSLFYGEQGASGANVLTF
13	TRBV30	NA	TRBJ1-2	NA	TGTGCCTGGAGGGACTGGACTAACTATGGCTACACCTTC	CAWRDWTNYGYTF
14	TRBV7-9	NA	TRBJ2-7	NA	TGTGCCAGCAGCTTACCGGGTTCCTCCTACGAGCAGTACTTC	CASSLPGSSYEQYF
15	TRBV5-4	TRBD2	TRBJ2-5	once	TGTGCCAGCAGCTTCGCGGGAGGCCCTCAAGAGACCCAGTACTTC	CASSFAGGPQETQYF
12	TRBV11-2	NA	TRBJ1-2	NA	TGTGCCAGCAGCCTCGGGGGGGGTGGCTACACCTTC	CASSLGGGGYTF
17	TRBV5-8	TRBD1	TRBJ2-6	NA	TGTGCCAGCAGCTGGGGACAGGGGGTTTCTGGGGCCAACGTCCTGACTTTC	CASSWGQGVSGANVLTF
14	TRBV5-1	NA	TRBJ2-7	NA	TGCGCCAGCAGCTTGGATGGGGACAACTACGAGCAGTACTTC	CASSLDGDNYEQYF